This T cell receptor beta chain came from a study of CD8+ T cells in alopecia areata. This CDR3 contains 14 residues. V was trimmed by 4 bases and J by 2 bases, leaving 12 bases between them. CDR1 is SGDLS and CDR2 is YYNGEE in the germline V gene. The authors extracted RNA and reverse transcribed it into cDNA as the sequencing template. Sequencing used immunoSEQ multiplex PCR; TCRdb keeps in-frame clones, though not all of them. Counted here are more than 150,000 clones, roughly 64% occurring once; the ten biggest clones make up around 12%. Stated treatment: oral pan-JAK inhibitor, 5-10 mg twice daily.

The chain joins TRBV9 to TRBJ2-5; D is unclear. The clonotype comes from a human donor with alopecia areata. Sequenced here: CD8+ T cells sorted from blood, sampled at week 24, from a patient treated with tofacitinib. The CDR3 DNA is TGTGCCAGCAGCTCCCCGGTGGGACAAGAGACCCAGTACTTC. Translating gives CASSSPVGQETQYF.